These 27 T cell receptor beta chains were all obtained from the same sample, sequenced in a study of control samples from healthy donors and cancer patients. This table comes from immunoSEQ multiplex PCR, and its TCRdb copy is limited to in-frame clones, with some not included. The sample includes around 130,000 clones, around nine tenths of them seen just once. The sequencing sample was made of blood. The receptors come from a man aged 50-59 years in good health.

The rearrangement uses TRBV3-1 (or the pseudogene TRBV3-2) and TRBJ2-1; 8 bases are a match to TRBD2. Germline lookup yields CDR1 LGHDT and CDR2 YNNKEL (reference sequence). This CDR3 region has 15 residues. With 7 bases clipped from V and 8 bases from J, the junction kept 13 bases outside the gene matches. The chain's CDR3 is CASTPRGGWSDEQFF. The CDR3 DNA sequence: TGTGCCAGCACCCCTCGGGGGGGGTGGTCGGATGAGCAGTTCTTC.

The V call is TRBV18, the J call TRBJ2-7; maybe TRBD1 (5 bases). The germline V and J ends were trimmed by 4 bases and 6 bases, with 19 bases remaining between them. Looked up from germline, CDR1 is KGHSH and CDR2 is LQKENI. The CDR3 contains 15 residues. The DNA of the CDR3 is TGTGCCAGCTCACTAACCTCCCAGGGAAACTCCGAGCAGTACTTC. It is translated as CASSLTSQGNSEQYF.

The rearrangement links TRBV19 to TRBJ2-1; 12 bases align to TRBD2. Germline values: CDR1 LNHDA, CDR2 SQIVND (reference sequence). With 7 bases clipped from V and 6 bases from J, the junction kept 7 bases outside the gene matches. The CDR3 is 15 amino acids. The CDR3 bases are TGTGCCAGTACCCCACTAGCGGGGGGCGCCAATGAGCAGTTCTTC. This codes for CASTPLAGGANEQFF.

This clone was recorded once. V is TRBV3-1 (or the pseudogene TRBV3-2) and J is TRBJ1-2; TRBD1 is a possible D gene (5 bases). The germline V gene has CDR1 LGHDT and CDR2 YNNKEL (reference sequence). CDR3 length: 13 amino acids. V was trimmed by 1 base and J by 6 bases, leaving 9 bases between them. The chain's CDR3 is CASSQAGRHGYTF. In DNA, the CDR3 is TGTGCCAGCAGCCAAGCAGGGCGCCATGGCTACACCTTC.

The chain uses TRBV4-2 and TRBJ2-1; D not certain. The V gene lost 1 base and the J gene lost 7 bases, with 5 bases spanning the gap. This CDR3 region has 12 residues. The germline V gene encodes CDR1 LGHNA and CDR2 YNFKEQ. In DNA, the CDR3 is TGTGCCAGCAGCCAAGGAGATAATGAGCAGTTCTTC. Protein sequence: CASSQGDNEQFF.

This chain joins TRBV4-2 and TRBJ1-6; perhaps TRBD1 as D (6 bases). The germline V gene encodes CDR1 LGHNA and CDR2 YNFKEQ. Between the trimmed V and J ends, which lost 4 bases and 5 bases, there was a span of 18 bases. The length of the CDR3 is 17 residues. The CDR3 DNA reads TGTGCCAGCAGCCCCACCTGGGCAGGGGCAGATAATTCACCCCTCCACTTT. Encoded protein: CASSPTWAGADNSPLHF.

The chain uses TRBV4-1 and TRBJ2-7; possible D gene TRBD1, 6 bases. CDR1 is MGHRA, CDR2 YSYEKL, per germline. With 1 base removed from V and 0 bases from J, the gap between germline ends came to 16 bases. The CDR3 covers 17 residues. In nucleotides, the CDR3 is TGCGCCAGCAGCCAAGCGATCCCCAGGGGAAGCTCCTACGAGCAGTACTTC. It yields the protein CASSQAIPRGSSYEQYF.

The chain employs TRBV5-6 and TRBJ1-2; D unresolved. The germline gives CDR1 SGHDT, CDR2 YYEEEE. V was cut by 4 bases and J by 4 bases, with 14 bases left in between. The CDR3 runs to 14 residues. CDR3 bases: TGTGCCAGCAGCGTAGACCCGGGCGGCTATGGCTACACCTTC. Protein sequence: CASSVDPGGYGYTF.

The CDR3 DNA is TGTGCCAGCAGCAACCCGGGACAGGGAAGCATTCAGTACTTC. This codes for CASSNPGQGSIQYF. The chain couples TRBV11-2 to TRBJ2-4; TRBD1 matches 9 bases. There are 14 residues in the CDR3. Losses at the gene ends were 5 bases for V and 9 bases for J; bases not matched to a gene: 8. Germline V CDR1 and CDR2: SGHAT, FQNNGV.

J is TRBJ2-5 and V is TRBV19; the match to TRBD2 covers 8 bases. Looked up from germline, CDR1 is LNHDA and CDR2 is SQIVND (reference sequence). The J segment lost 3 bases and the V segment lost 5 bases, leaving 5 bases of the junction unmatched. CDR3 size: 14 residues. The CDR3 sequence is CASSLSGGKETQYF. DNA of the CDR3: TGTGCCAGTAGTCTAAGCGGGGGTAAAGAGACCCAGTACTTC.

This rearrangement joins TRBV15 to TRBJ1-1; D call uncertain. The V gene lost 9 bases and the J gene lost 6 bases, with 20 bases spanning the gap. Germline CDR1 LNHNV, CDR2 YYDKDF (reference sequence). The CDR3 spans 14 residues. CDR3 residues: CATRAGVGEAEAFF. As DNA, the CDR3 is TGTGCCACTCGTGCGGGCGTCGGCGAGGCTGAAGCTTTCTTT.

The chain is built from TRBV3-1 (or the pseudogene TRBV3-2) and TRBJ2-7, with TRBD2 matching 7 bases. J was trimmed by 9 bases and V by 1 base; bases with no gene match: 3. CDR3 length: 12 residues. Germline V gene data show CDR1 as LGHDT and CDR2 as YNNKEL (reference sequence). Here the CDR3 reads CASSQGAGVQYF. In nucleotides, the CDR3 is TGTGCCAGCAGCCAAGGGGCGGGGGTGCAGTACTTC.

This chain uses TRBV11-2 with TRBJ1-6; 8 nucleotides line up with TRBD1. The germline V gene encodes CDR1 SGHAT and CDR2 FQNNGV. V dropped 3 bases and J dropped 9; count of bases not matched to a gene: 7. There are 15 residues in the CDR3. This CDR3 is CASSLRQGAGSPLHF. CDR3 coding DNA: TGTGCCAGCAGCTTGCGGCAGGGGGCTGGTTCACCCCTCCACTTT.

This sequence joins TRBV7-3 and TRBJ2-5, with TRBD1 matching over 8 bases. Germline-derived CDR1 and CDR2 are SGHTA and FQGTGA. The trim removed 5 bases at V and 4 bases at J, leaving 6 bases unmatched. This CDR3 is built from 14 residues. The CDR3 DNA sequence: TGTGCCAGCAGCCAGACAGGGGTTGGAGAGACCCAGTACTTC. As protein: CASSQTGVGETQYF. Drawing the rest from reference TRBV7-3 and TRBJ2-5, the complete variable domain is GAGVSQTPSNKVTEKGKYVELRCDPISGHTALYWYRQSLGQGPEFLIYFQGTGAADDSGLPNDRFFAVRPEGSVSTLKIQRTERGDSAVYLCASSQTGVGETQYFGPGTRLLVL.

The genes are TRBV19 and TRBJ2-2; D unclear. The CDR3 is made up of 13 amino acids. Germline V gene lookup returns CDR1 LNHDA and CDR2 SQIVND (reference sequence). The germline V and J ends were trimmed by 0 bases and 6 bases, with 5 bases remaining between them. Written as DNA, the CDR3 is TGTGCCAGTAGTATAGATAGTCCCGGGGAGCTGTTTTTT. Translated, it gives CASSIDSPGELFF.

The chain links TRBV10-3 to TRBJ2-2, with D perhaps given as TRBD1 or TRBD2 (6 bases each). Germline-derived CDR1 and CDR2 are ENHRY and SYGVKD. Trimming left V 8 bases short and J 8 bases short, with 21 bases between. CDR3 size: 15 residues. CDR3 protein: CAISWGAGSPGELFF. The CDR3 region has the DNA TGTGCCATCTCATGGGGGGCAGGAAGCCCTGGGGAGCTGTTTTTT.

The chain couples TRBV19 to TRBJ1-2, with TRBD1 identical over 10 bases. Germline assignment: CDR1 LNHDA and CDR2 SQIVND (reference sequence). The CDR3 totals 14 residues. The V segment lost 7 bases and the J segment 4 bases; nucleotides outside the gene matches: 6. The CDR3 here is CASKVRDRGYGYTF. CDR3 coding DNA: TGTGCCAGTAAGGTCCGGGACAGGGGCTATGGCTACACCTTC.

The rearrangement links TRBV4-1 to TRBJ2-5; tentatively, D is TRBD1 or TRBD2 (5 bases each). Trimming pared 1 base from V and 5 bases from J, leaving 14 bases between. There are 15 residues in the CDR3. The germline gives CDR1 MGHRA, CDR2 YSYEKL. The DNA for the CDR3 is TGCGCCAGCAGCCAAGTCCCGAGGGGCGGGGAGACCCAGTACTTC. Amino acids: CASSQVPRGGETQYF.

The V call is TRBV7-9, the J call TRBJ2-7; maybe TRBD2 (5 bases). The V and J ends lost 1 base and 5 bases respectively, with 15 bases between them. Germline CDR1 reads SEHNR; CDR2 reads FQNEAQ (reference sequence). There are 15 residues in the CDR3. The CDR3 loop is CASSLGAGDLDEQYF. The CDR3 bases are TGTGCCAGCAGCTTAGGCGCGGGTGATTTGGACGAGCAGTACTTC. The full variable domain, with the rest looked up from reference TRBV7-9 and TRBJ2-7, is DTGVSQNPRHKITKRGQNVTFRCDPISEHNRLYWYRQTLGQGPEFLTYFQNEAQLEKSRLLSDRFSAERPKGSFSTLEIQRTEQGDSAMYLCASSLGAGDLDEQYFGPGTRLTVT.

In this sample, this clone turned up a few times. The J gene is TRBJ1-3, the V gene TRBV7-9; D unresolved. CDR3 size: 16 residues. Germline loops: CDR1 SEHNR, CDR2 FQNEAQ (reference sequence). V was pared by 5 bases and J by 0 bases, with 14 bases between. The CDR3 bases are TGTGCCAGCAGCATAACCCAACGAAACTCTGGAAACACCATATATTTT. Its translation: CASSITQRNSGNTIYF.

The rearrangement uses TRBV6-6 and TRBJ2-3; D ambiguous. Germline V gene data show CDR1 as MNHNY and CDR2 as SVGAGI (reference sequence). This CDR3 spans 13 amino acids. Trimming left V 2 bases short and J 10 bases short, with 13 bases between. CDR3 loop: CASSYPYEGPQYF. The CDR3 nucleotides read TGTGCCAGCAGTTACCCCTACGAAGGTCCGCAGTATTTT.

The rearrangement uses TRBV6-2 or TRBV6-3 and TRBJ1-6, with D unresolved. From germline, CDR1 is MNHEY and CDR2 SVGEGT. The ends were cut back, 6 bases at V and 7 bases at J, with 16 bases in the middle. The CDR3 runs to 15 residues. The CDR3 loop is CASSPTGILNSPLHF. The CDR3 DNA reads TGTGCCAGCAGCCCCACGGGGATATTAAATTCACCCCTCCACTTT.

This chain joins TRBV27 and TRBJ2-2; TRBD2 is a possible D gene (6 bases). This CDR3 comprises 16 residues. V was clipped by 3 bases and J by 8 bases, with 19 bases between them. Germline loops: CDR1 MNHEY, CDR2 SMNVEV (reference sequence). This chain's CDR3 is CASSFYWGEFSGELFF. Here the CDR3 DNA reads TGTGCCAGCAGTTTCTACTGGGGGGAATTCAGTGGGGAGCTGTTTTTT.

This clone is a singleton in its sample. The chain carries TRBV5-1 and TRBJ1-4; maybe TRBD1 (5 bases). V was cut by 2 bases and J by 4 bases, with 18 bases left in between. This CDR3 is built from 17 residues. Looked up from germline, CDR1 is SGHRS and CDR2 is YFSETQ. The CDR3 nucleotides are TGCGCCAGCAGCTTCCGGGACGGTTCTCTTGGTAATGAAAAACTGTTTTTT. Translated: CASSFRDGSLGNEKLFF.

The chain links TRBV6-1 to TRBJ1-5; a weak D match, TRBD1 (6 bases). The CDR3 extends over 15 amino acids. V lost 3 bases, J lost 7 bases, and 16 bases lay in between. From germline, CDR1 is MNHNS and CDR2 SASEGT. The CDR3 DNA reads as TGTGCCAGCAGTGACGAAACAGGGCCAGGACAGCCCCAGCATTTT. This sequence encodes CASSDETGPGQPQHF.

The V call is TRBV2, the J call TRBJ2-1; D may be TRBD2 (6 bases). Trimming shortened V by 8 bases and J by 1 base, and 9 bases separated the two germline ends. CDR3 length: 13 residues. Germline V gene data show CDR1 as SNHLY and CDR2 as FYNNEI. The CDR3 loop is CASRRGSYNEQFF. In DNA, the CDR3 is TGTGCCAGCCGCCGGGGGTCCTACAATGAGCAGTTCTTC.

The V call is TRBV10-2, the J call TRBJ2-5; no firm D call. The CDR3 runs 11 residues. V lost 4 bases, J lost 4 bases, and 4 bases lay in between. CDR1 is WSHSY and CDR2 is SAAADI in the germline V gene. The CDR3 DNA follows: TGCGCCAGCAGTGGGGCAGAGACCCAGTACTTC. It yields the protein CASSGAETQYF.